A single sample gave rise to the 32 T cell receptor beta chains below, sequenced in a study of post-analysis software for immune sequencing data. Overall study results and limits: Controls had lower frequencies than patients of four or five TRBV segments, which included TRBV5-6, TRBV5-1 and TRBV20-1.

The antigens these receptors bind are not known. The authors incorporated unique molecular identifiers into the TCR beta cDNA libraries. One entry per CDR3 protein, called by TCRdb with MiXCR from the PCR reads. The table records 700,000 to 800,000 distinct CDR3 sequences, 25% to 30% of them present only once. Input material: blood. The receptors originated from a girl under 18 with multiple sclerosis.

The chain is built from TRBV5-1 and TRBJ2-1; the D gene is possibly TRBD1 (6 bases). Looked up from germline, CDR1 is SGHRS and CDR2 is YFSETQ. Between the trimmed V and J ends, which lost 0 bases and 4 bases, there was a span of 20 bases. The CDR3 extends over 18 amino acids. The chain's CDR3 is CASSLAQGSGGPYNEQFF. CDR3 nucleotides: TGCGCCAGCAGCTTGGCACAGGGCAGTGGGGGACCGTACAATGAGCAGTTCTTC.

This clonotype was seen a few times. The chain has TRBV5-5 and TRBJ2-3, with 12 bases matching TRBD2. Trimming removed 3 bases from V and 1 base from J; junction bases left unmatched: 6. Per the germline V gene, CDR1 is SGHKS and CDR2 is YYEKEE (reference sequence). The CDR3 is 17 residues long. DNA for the CDR3: TGTGCCAGCAGCTCGGGACTAGCGGGTTTACGCACAGATACGCAGTATTTT. It translates to CASSSGLAGLRTDTQYF.

This chain uses TRBV10-3 with TRBJ2-1, with 8 nucleotides matching TRBD2. The J call may be in error: the DNA end matches TRBJ2-7 better. In germline, CDR1 is ENHRY, CDR2 SYGVKD. This CDR3 comprises 14 residues. The CDR3: CAISDSSGSREQYF. The CDR3 DNA reads TGTGCCATCAGTGACTCTAGCGGGTCTCGGGAGCAGTACTTC.

This clonotype was counted a few times. This chain links TRBV6-4 with TRBJ1-2, with D perhaps matching TRBD1 (5 bases). V dropped 6 bases and J dropped 4 bases, with 12 bases sitting between them. Germline loops: CDR1 MRHNA, CDR2 SNTAGT. The CDR3 extends over 13 amino acids. The CDR3 here is CASRDTTGYGYTF. For the CDR3, the DNA is TGTGCCAGCAGGGACACTACTGGCTATGGCTACACCTTC.

The chain is built from TRBV6-5 and TRBJ2-3; D remains unclear. Trimming took 4 bases from V and 3 from J, leaving 14 bases between them. This CDR3 contains 15 residues. Per germline, CDR1 MNHEY and CDR2 SVGAGI. CDR3 sequence (DNA): TGTGCCAGCAGTTTCACGACGAGCCCAACAGATACGCAGTATTTT. Amino acid sequence: CASSFTTSPTDTQYF.

This clonotype came up a few times. The V gene is TRBV12-5, the J gene TRBJ2-1, with D perhaps given as TRBD1 or TRBD2 (6 bases each). The V gene lost 7 bases and the J gene lost 8 bases, with 18 bases spanning the gap. The germline V gene encodes CDR1 LGHNT and CDR2 FRNRAP. This CDR3 spans 14 amino acids. In DNA form, the CDR3 reads TGTGCTAGTGCGGGGCAGGGGAGGAGGTATGAGCAGTTCTTC. Translated, it gives CASAGQGRRYEQFF.

As for this clonotype: Just one base apart from a much larger clone, this may be a read error. The rearrangement links TRBV4-2 to TRBJ2-5, with D maybe TRBD1 (6 bases). Germline values: CDR1 LGHNA, CDR2 YNFKEQ. The CDR3 has 15 amino acids. Trimming stripped 1 base from V and 5 bases from J, with 14 bases between. The DNA of the CDR3 is TGTGCCAGCAGCCAAGGAGGCAGGGGTGAGGAGACCCAGTACTTC. Its translation is CASSQGGRGEETQYF.

The V call is TRBV5-1, the J call TRBJ2-3; D unclear. Per germline, CDR1 SGHRS and CDR2 YFSETQ. V was pared by 4 bases and J by 4 bases, with 10 bases between. The CDR3 runs to 13 residues. The CDR3 nucleotides read TGCGCCAGCAGCCCCCCAACCCCAGATACGCAGTATTTT. Protein sequence: CASSPPTPDTQYF.

This clonotype was seen more than once but under ten times. The chain joins TRBV5-6 to TRBJ2-1; perhaps D is TRBD1 or TRBD2 (5 bases each). This CDR3 spans 16 amino acids. Germline values: CDR1 SGHDT, CDR2 YYEEEE. Trimming shortened V by 5 bases and J by 7 bases, and 22 bases separated the two germline ends. CDR3 DNA: TGTGCCAGCAGTTTTTTGACAGAGGGTTTTATAAATGAGCAGTTCTTC. It encodes CASSFLTEGFINEQFF.

This clonotype has a handful of counts. The gene calls are TRBV12-3 or TRBV12-4 and TRBJ1-2, with 7 positions matching TRBD1. This CDR3 is 12 amino acids long. V lost 11 bases to trimming and J lost 3 bases; unmatched junction nucleotides: 6. CDR3 sequence (DNA): TGTGCCGGCAAAGGGGGCGACTATGGCTACACCTTC. It yields the protein CAGKGGDYGYTF.

This clonotype was picked up a small number of times. This chain links TRBV10-1 with TRBJ2-2; D gene uncertain. From germline, CDR1 is WNHNN and CDR2 SYGVQD (reference sequence). The V end lost 3 bases, the J end lost 5 bases, and 7 bases lay between the germline ends. The CDR3 is 13 residues long. CDR3 loop: CASSDRLTGELFF. For the CDR3, the DNA is TGCGCCAGCAGTGACCGGTTGACCGGGGAGCTGTTTTTT.

The chain combines TRBV20-1 with TRBJ2-1; D might be TRBD2 (6 bases). The V end was cut by 6 bases, the J end by 5 bases, with 17 bases between. The CDR3 is made up of 14 amino acids. CDR1 is DFQATT and CDR2 is SNEGSKA in the germline V gene (reference sequence). The CDR3 bases are TGCAGTGCCCCCTGGGCTAGCGAGGACAATGAGCAGTTCTTC. This gives the protein CSAPWASEDNEQFF.

The chain uses TRBV5-1 and TRBJ2-1, with TRBD2 identical over 7 bases. Germline V gene lookup returns CDR1 SGHRS and CDR2 YFSETQ. With 3 bases clipped from V and 10 bases from J, the junction kept 7 bases outside the gene matches. This CDR3 is 13 amino acids long. The CDR3 bases are TGCGCCAGCAGCTATCCGGGGGGAGGAGAGCAGTTCTTC. Its protein product is CASSYPGGGEQFF.

V usage is TRBV6-1 and J usage is TRBJ1-2; 7 nucleotides line up with TRBD1. The J segment lost 4 bases and the V segment lost 6 bases, leaving 11 bases of the junction unmatched. The CDR3 loop spans 15 amino acids. Germline CDR1 and CDR2: MNHNS and SASEGT. The CDR3 reads CASRAGTVIRYGYTF. Here the CDR3 DNA reads TGTGCCAGCAGAGCCGGGACAGTGATTCGCTATGGCTACACCTTC.

The rearrangement joins TRBV4-3 to TRBJ2-1; TRBD2 matches at 9 bases. The CDR3 sequence is 16 residues long. With 0 bases clipped from V and 5 bases from J, the junction kept 5 bases outside the gene matches. CDR1 is LGHNA, CDR2 YSLEER, per germline. This chain's CDR3 is CASSQDEASGDNEQFF. CDR3 DNA: TGCGCCAGCAGCCAAGATGAGGCTAGCGGGGACAATGAGCAGTTCTTC.

CDR3 nucleotides: TGCAGTGCTAGAGTCAAAGCGGGAGCTCTCGATAAGCAGTTCTTC. As protein: CSARVKAGALDKQFF. V is TRBV20-1 and J is TRBJ2-1; 8 positions agree with TRBD2. Germline V gives CDR1 DFQATT, CDR2 SNEGSKA (reference sequence). Trimming at V came to 1 base and at J to 11 bases, leaving 13 bases not matched to a gene. This CDR3 has 15 amino acids.

The chain combines TRBV7-9 with TRBJ2-7, with TRBD2 identical over 10 bases. V lost 5 bases and J lost 2; bases outside the gene matches: 9. Germline lookup yields CDR1 SEHNR and CDR2 FQNEAQ (reference sequence). This CDR3 contains 16 residues. The CDR3 coding sequence is TGTGCCAGCAGCGTGCCTCGGACTAGCGGCCCCTACGAGCAGTACTTC. Amino acids: CASSVPRTSGPYEQYF.

The rearrangement joins TRBV3-1 to TRBJ1-1; no reliable D call. The CDR3 contains 13 residues. Germline V CDR1 and CDR2: LGHDT, YNNKEL (reference sequence). Trimming took off 4 bases at V and 7 bases at J, with 13 bases between the two ends. CDR3 loop: CASSPLSAGEAFF. Written as DNA, the CDR3 is TGTGCCAGCAGCCCCCTCTCGGCCGGTGAAGCTTTCTTT.

This clonotype came up a few times. The J gene is TRBJ2-1, the V gene TRBV3-1, with 8 bases lining up with TRBD2. From germline, CDR1 is LGHDT and CDR2 YNNKEL (reference sequence). The CDR3 length is 15 residues. Germline trimming cut 1 base from V and 7 bases from J; bases unmatched to any gene: 6. The CDR3 DNA reads as TGTGCCAGCAGCCAAGTACGGGGGGGCAGGAATGAGCAGTTCTTC. Its protein is CASSQVRGGRNEQFF.

V gene TRBV28 combines with J gene TRBJ2-1, with D hard to call. The better agreement between TRBJ2-7 and the DNA end casts doubt on the J call. The germline CDR1 and CDR2 sequences are MDHEN and SYDVKM. The CDR3 spans 15 residues. In DNA, the CDR3 is TGTGCCAGCAGTCCCCTCACGGGCTCCTACAATGAGCAGTACTTC. Its protein product is CASSPLTGSYNEQYF.

The rearrangement joins TRBV7-2 to TRBJ2-1; tentatively, D is TRBD1 or TRBD2 (5 bases each). The V gene's germline CDR1 is SGHTA and CDR2 FQGNSA. This CDR3 contains 15 residues. The V end was cut by 2 bases, the J end by 10 bases, with 18 bases between. The CDR3 protein is CASSLLGQGPTEQFF. Written as DNA, the CDR3 is TGTGCCAGCAGCTTACTGGGGCAGGGACCCACGGAGCAGTTCTTC.

The chain employs TRBV20-1 and TRBJ2-5; the D gene is possibly TRBD2 (5 bases). CDR1 and CDR2 (germline): DFQATT, SNEGSKA (reference sequence). The CDR3 length is 15 residues. V was clipped by 0 bases and J by 5 bases, with 16 bases between them. CDR3 DNA: TGCAGTGCTAGAGATCCCACAGCGGTCCAGGAGACCCAGTACTTC. Translation gives CSARDPTAVQETQYF.

This clonotype appeared a few times. This chain connects TRBV6-1 to TRBJ2-3, with D perhaps given as TRBD1 or TRBD2 (5 bases each). The V end was cut by 4 bases, the J end by 3 bases, with 14 bases between. Germline V gene sequence: CDR1 MNHNS, CDR2 SASEGT. The CDR3 contains 15 residues. CDR3 nucleotides: TGTGCCAGCAGTGTGGGGGACCGGAGGACAGATACGCAGTATTTT. Protein: CASSVGDRRTDTQYF.

CDR3 nucleotides: TGCAGTGCAGCCCATCCTGATGGGAGTCACGACGAGCAGTACTTC. It translates to CSAAHPDGSHDEQYF. The V call is TRBV20-1, the J call TRBJ2-7, with D perhaps matching TRBD2 (5 bases). Germline lookup yields CDR1 DFQATT and CDR2 SNEGSKA (reference sequence). CDR3 length: 15 residues. Trimming stripped 6 bases from V and 5 bases from J, with 23 bases between.

The chain employs TRBV6-2 or TRBV6-3 and TRBJ1-2; the match to TRBD1 covers 10 bases. The CDR3 has 15 amino acids. In germline, CDR1 is MNHEY, CDR2 SVGEGT. The junction had 4 bases not matched to a gene; V was cut back by 2 bases and J by 4 bases. The CDR3 DNA is TGTGCCAGCAGTTACCCGGGACAGGGGCTCTATGGCTACACCTTC. Translated, it gives CASSYPGQGLYGYTF.

This clonotype was found a few times. The V gene is TRBV5-1, the J gene TRBJ1-5; TRBD1 matches 11 bases. The germline V gene has CDR1 SGHRS and CDR2 YFSETQ. V trimming: 4 bases; J trimming: 7 bases; junction bases outside the gene matches: 7. The CDR3 consists of 15 residues. The CDR3 nucleotides read TGCGCCAGCAGCCACGGACAGGGGGCAGGACAGCCCCAGCATTTT. Translating gives CASSHGQGAGQPQHF.

The rearrangement links TRBV12-3 or TRBV12-4 to TRBJ1-1, with 7 bases matching TRBD1. This CDR3 region has 12 residues. Trimming took 7 bases from V and 6 from J; bases not matched to a gene: 5. DNA for the CDR3: TGTGCCAGCATCTCCAGGGGGGCTGAAGCTTTCTTT. It codes for CASISRGAEAFF.

V and J are TRBV20-1 and TRBJ1-1, with D hard to call. The CDR3 covers 15 residues. V gave up 0 bases and J gave up 3 bases, with 14 bases separating them. Germline-derived CDR1 and CDR2 are DFQATT and SNEGSKA (reference sequence). The CDR3 DNA is TGCAGTGCTAGAGATACGGGCAGGTGGGACACTGAAGCTTTCTTT. This codes for CSARDTGRWDTEAFF.

This clonotype was detected a few times. This chain joins TRBV7-9 and TRBJ1-2; unclear D gene. There are 14 residues in the CDR3. V lost 5 bases and J 2 bases, leaving 12 bases between the germline ends. Germline values: CDR1 SEHNR, CDR2 FQNEAQ (reference sequence). The CDR3 region has the DNA TGTGCCAGCAGCAAGAGGCCAGCGAACTATGGCTACACCTTC. Encoded protein: CASSKRPANYGYTF.

The chain has TRBV9 and TRBJ1-2; 8 nucleotides align to TRBD1. The V segment lost 0 bases and the J segment 4 bases; nucleotides outside the gene matches: 5. The CDR3 spans 15 residues. Germline-derived CDR1 and CDR2 are SGDLS and YYNGEE. CDR3 DNA sequence: TGTGCCAGCAGCGTAGGTTTGGACAGGGTCTATGGCTACACCTTC. It yields the protein CASSVGLDRVYGYTF.

By proportion, this clonotype is medium-sized. The chain joins TRBV25-1 to TRBJ1-2; D unclear. Deletions cut 7 bases from V and 6 bases from J, with 15 bases between. Germline loops: CDR1 MGHDK, CDR2 SYGVNS. The CDR3 has 13 amino acids. For the CDR3, the DNA is TGTGCCAGCACTCCTGGCACGAACCATGGCTACACCTTC. Residues: CASTPGTNHGYTF.

This clonotype was found many times. The V call is TRBV6-5, the J call TRBJ2-7; D tentatively reads TRBD1 or TRBD2 (5 bases each). The DNA end lines up better with TRBJ2-5; the J call may be wrong. The CDR3 spans 15 residues. The germline CDR1 and CDR2 sequences are MNHEY and SVGAGI. CDR3 sequence: CASSDPGPPVGTQYF. CDR3 DNA sequence: TGTGCCAGCAGTGACCCGGGACCCCCAGTCGGGACCCAGTACTTC.